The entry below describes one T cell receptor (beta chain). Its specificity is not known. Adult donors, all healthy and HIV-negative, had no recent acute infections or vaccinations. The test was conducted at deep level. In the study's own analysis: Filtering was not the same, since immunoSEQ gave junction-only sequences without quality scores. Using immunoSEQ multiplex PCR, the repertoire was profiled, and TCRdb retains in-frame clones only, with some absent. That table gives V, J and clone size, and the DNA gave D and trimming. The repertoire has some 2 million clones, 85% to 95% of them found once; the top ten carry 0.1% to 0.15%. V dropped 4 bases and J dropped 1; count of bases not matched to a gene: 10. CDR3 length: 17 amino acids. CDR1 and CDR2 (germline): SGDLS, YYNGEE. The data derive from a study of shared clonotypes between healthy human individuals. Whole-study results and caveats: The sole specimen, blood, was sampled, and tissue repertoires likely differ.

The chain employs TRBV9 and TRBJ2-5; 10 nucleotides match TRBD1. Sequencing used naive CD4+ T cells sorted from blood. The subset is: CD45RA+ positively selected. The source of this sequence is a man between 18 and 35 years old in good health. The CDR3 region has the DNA TGTGCCAGCAGCCCTAATTCCGGGACAGGGGTCCAAGAGACCCAGTACTTC. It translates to CASSPNSGTGVQETQYF.